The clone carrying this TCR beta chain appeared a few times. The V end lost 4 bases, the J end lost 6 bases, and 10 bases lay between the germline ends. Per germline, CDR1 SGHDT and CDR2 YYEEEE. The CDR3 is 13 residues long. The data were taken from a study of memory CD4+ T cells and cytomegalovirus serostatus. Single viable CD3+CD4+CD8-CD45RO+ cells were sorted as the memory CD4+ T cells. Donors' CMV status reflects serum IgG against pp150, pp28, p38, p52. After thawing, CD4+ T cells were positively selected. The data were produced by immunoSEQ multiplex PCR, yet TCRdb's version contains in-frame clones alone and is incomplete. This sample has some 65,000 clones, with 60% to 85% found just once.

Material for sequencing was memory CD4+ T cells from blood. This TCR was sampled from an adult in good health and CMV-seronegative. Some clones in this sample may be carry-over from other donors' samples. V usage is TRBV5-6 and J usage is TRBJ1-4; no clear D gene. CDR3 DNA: TGTGCCAGCAGCCTCTTTCGTGATGAAAAACTGTTTTTT. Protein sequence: CASSLFRDEKLFF.